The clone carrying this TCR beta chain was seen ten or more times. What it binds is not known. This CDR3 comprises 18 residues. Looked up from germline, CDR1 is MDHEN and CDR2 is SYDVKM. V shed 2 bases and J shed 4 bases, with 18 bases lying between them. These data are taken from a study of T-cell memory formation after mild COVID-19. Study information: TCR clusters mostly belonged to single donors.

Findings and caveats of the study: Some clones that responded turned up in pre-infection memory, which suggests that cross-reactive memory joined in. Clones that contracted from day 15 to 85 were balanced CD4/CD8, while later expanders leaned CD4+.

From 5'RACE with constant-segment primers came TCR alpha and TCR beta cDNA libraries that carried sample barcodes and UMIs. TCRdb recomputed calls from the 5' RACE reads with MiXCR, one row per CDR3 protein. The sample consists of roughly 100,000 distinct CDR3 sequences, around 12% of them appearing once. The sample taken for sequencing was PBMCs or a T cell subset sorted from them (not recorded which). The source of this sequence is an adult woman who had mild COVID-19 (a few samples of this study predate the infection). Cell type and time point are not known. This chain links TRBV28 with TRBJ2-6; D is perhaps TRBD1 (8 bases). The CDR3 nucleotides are TGTGCCAGCAGTTTAGGCACAGGGGGGGAGATCGGGGCCAACGTCCTGACTTTC. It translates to CASSLGTGGEIGANVLTF.